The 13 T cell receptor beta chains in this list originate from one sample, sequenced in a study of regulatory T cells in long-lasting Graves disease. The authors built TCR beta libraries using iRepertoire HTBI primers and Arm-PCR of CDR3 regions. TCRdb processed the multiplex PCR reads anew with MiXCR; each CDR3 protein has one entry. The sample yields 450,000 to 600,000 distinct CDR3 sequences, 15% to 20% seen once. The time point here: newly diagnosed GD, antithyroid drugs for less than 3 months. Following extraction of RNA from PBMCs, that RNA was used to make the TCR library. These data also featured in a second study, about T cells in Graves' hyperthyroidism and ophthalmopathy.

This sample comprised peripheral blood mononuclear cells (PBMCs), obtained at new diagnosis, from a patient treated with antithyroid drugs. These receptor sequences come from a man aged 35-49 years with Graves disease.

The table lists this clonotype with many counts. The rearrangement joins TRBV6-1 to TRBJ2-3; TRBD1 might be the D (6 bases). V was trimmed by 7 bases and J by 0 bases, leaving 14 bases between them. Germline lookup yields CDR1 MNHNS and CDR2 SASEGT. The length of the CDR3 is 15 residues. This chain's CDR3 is CASNKHRDSTDTQYF. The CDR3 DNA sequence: TGTGCCAGCAATAAGCACAGGGATAGCACAGATACGCAGTATTTT.

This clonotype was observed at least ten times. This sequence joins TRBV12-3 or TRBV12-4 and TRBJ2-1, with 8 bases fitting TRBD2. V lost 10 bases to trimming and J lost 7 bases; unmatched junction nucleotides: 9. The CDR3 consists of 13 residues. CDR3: CATRISGVNEQFF. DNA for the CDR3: TGTGCCACCCGGATTAGCGGGGTAAATGAGCAGTTCTTC.

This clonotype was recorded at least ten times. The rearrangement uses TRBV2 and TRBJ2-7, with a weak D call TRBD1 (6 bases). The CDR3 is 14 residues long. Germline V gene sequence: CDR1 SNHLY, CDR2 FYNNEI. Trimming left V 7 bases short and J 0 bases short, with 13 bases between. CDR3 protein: CASKRQASSYEQYF. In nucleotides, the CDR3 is TGTGCCAGCAAAAGACAGGCGAGCTCCTACGAGCAGTACTTC. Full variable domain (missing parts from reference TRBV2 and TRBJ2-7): EPEVTQTPSHQVTQMGQEVILRCVPISNHLYFYWYRQILGQKVEFLVSFYNNEISEKSEIFDDQFSVERPDGSNFTLKIRSTKLEDSAMYFCASKRQASSYEQYFGPGTRLTVT.

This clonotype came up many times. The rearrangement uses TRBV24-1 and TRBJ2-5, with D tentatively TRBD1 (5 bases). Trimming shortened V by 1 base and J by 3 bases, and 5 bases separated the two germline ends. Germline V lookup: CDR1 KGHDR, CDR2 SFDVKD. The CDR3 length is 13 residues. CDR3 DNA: TGTGCCACCAGTGATTTAGGGGAAGAGACCCAGTACTTC. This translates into CATSDLGEETQYF.

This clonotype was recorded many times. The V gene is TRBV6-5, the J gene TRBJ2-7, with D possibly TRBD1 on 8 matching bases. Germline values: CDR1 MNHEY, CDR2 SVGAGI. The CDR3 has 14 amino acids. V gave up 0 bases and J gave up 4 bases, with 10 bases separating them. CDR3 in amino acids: CASSYSQGGYEQYF. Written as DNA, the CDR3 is TGTGCCAGCAGTTACTCACAGGGGGGGTACGAGCAGTACTTC.

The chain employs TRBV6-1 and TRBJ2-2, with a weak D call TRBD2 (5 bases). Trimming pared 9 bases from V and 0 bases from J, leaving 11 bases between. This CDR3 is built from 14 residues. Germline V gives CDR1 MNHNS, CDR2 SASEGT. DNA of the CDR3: TGTGCCAGTTCGACTAATACGAACACCGGGGAGCTGTTTTTT. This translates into CASSTNTNTGELFF.

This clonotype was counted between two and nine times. CDR3 residues: CASRRGRQNQPQHF. In DNA form, the CDR3 reads TGTGCCAGTAGAAGGGGACGGCAAAATCAGCCCCAGCATTTT. The J gene is TRBJ1-5, the V gene TRBV19; a weak D match, TRBD1 (5 bases). In germline, CDR1 is LNHDA, CDR2 SQIVND (reference sequence). The CDR3 covers 14 residues. The germline V and J ends were trimmed by 6 bases and 4 bases, with 13 bases remaining between them.

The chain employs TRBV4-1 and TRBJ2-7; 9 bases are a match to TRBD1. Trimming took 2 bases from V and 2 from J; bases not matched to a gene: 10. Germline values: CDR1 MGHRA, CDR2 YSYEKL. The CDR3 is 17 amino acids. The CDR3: CASSQMGLRDRAYEQYF. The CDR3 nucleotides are TGCGCCAGCAGCCAAATGGGCCTTCGGGACAGGGCCTACGAGCAGTACTTC.

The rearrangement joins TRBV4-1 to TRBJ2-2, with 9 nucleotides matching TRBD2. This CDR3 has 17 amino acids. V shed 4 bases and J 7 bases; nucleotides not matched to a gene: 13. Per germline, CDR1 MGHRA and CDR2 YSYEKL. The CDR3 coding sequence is TGCGCCAGCAGCCCCTTTGCGGGAGGGGGCTACCACGGGGAGCTGTTTTTT. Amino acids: CASSPFAGGGYHGELFF.

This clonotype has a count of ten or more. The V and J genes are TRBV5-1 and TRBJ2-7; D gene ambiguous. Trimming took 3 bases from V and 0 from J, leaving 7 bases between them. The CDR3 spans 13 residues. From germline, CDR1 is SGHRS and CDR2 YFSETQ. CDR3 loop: CASSSVSSYEQYF. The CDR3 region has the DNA TGCGCCAGCAGCTCGGTAAGCTCCTACGAGCAGTACTTC.

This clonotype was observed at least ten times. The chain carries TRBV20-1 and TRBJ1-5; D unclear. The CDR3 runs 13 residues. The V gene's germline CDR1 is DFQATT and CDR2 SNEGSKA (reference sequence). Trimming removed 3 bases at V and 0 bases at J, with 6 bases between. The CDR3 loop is CSARAGSNQPQHF. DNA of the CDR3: TGCAGTGCTAGGGCGGGTAGCAATCAGCCCCAGCATTTT.

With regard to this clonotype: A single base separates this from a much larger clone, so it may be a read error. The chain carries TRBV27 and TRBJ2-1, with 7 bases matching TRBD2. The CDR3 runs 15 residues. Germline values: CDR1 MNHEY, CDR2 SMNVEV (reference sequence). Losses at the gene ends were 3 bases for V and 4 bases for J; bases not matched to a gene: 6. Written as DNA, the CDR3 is TGTGCCAGCAGTTTGGAGACTAGCCTTTACAATGAGCAGTTCTTC. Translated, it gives CASSLETSLYNEQFF.

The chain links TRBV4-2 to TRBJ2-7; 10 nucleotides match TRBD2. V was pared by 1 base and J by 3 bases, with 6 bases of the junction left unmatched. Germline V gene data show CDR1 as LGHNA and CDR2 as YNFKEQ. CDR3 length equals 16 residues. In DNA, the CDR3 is TGTGCCAGCAGCCAAGGGGGAGCGGGAGGGGACTACGAGCAGTACTTC. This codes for CASSQGGAGGDYEQYF.